What follows are 2 T cell receptor beta chains derived from one specimen sequenced in a study of shared clonotypes between healthy human individuals. Sequenced by immunoSEQ multiplex PCR; TCRdb stores in-frame clones only, minus some. The sample consists of hundreds of thousands of clones, approximately 79% of them appearing once. Sequences were obtained from memory CD4+ T cells sorted from blood. Subset specified: CD45RA-negative fraction. These TCRs come from a woman aged 30 to 39 in good health.

The V and J genes are TRBV21-1 and TRBJ1-2. TRBV21-1 is termed a pseudogene. The CDR3 extends over 14 amino acids. The CDR3 protein is CASSKATIEYGYTF. For the CDR3, the DNA is TGTGCCAGCAGCAAAGCTACCATAGAATATGGCTACACCTTC.

The genes are TRBV21-1 and TRBJ2-3; the table gives TRBD1 as D, unverified against the DNA. TRBV21-1 is labeled a pseudogene. The CDR3 is made up of 16 amino acids. The CDR3 coding sequence is TGTGCCAGCAGCAAAAACCCAGGGGGCACCACAGATACGCAGTATTTT. Amino acids: CASSKNPGGTTDTQYF.